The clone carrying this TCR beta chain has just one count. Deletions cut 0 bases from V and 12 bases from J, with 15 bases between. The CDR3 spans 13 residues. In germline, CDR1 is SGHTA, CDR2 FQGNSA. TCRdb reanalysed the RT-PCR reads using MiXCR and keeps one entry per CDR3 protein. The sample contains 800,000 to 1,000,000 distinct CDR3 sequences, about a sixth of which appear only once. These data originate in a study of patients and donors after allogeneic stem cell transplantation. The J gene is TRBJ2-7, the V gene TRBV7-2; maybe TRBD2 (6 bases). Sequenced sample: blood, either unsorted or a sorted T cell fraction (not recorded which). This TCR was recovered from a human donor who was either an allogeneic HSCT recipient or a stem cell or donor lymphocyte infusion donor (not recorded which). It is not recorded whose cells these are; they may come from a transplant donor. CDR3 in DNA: TGTGCCAGCAGCTTAGCGGAGCGGGCCTTCGCGTACTTC. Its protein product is CASSLAERAFAYF.